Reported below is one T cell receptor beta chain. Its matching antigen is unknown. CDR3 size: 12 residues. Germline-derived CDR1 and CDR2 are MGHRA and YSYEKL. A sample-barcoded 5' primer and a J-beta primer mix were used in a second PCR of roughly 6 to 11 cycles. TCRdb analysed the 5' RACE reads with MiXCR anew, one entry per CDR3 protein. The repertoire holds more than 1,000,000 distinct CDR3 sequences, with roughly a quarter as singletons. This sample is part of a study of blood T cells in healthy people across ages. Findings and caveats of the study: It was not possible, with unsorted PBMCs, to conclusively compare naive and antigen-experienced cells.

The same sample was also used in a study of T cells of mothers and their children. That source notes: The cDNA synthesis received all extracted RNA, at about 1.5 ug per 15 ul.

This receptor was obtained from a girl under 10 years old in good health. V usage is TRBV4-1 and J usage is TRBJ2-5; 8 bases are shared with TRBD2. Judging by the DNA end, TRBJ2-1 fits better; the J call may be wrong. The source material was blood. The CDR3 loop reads CASSPVAGKQFF. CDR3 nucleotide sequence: TGCGCCAGCAGCCCCGTAGCGGGGAAGCAGTTCTTC.